What follows describes a single T cell receptor (beta chain). The clone's antigen remains unknown. Nothing much larger sits one base from this clone, and base qualities are not available. The library was built by means of PCR. For sequencing, an Illumina HiSeq 2500 was employed. Molecular barcoding was employed in the preparation of TCR libraries, with unique molecular identifiers being used to normalize TCRbeta repertoire quantification. TCRdb took the public reads, trimmed them with fastp at Q25, ran MiXCR for clone calling and kept in-frame beta chains. Identical CDR3 proteins give one entry, which carries the most common genes and DNA. Within this sample are hundreds of thousands of distinct CDR3 sequences, with roughly 13% of them counted one time only. Roughly 4.3% of the sample is held by the ten biggest clonotypes. The germline V gene specifies SNHLY as CDR1 and FYNNEI as CDR2. CDR3 length: 13 amino acids, cysteine to phenylalanine. CDR3 DNA only is kept here, 39 bases in frame from base 1. V and J lose 4 bases and 6 bases, and a span of 13 bases separates them.

This entry comes from a study of T-cell reconstitution after alpha-beta-depleted transplantation in children (dated by TCRdb to 2016 to 2017). Study-level background: The study quantitatively tracked T-cell immune reconstitution after TCRalphabeta/CD19-depleted allogeneic hematopoietic cell transplantation in children using TCR repertoire profiling.

This receptor was obtained from a human donor who donated a stem cell graft to a child with Fanconi anemia. This chain is built from TRBV2 and TRBJ2-7, with a weak D call of TRBD2 (5 bases match). This material consisted of PBMCs, taken from the stem cell graft. The DNA sequence is as follows: TGTGCCAGCAGTGGGTTCCGGGATATCGAGCAGTACTTC. Its amino acids are CASSGFRDIEQYF.